The 13 T cell receptor beta chains below all came from one sample that was sequenced in a study of shared clonotypes between healthy human individuals. Naive CD8 populations comprised CD45RO-negative cells positively selected for CCR7, excluding terminally differentiated effector memory CD45RA+ cells. Only in-frame clones appear in the TCRdb table, and some are missing; sequencing was by immunoSEQ multiplex PCR. The repertoire holds about 2.1 million clones, with roughly 95% as singletons. The sample taken for sequencing was naive CD8+ T cells from PBMCs. The receptors originated from a man between 18 and 29 years old in good health. Some clones in this sample may be carry-over from other donors' samples.

V gene TRBV10-3 combines with J gene TRBJ2-7; D possibly uses TRBD1 or TRBD2 (6 bases each). Germline V gene lookup returns CDR1 ENHRY and CDR2 SYGVKD. This CDR3 is 16 amino acids long. V dropped 2 bases and J dropped 5 bases, with 19 bases sitting between them. CDR3 sequence (DNA): TGTGCCATCAGTGAGCCCTTAGGGGGGCCCAAGGACGAGCAGTACTTC. It specifies CAISEPLGGPKDEQYF.

The genes are TRBV7-2 and TRBJ2-5, with 9 bases fitting TRBD2. Per germline, CDR1 SGHTA and CDR2 FQGNSA. V lost 1 base and J lost 1; bases outside the gene matches: 13. This CDR3 is built from 19 residues. As DNA, the CDR3 is TGTGCCAGCAGCTTAGTGTGGGTAGCGGGAGATGAACTCCAAGAGACCCAGTACTTC. Protein: CASSLVWVAGDELQETQYF. The full variable domain, its missing parts supplied by reference TRBV7-2 and TRBJ2-5, is GAGVSQSPSNKVTEKGKDVELRCDPISGHTALYWYRQSLGQGLEFLIYFQGNSAPDKSGLPSDRFSAERTGGSVSTLTIQRTQQEDSAVYLCASSLVWVAGDELQETQYFGPGTRLLVL.

V is TRBV5-1 and J is TRBJ1-1, with D maybe TRBD1 (5 bases). Germline CDR1 is SGHRS and CDR2 is YFSETQ. This CDR3 has 13 residues. Trimming took 0 bases from V and 6 from J, leaving 9 bases between them. For the CDR3, the DNA is TGCGCCAGCAGCTTGGAGTGGGGCGCTGAAGCTTTCTTT. Translating it yields CASSLEWGAEAFF.

The chain has TRBV6-5 and TRBJ2-3, with D tentatively TRBD1 or TRBD2 (5 bases each). CDR1 is MNHEY, CDR2 SVGAGI, per germline. V dropped 6 bases and J dropped 0 bases, with 10 bases sitting between them. The CDR3 has 14 residues. CDR3 coding DNA: TGTGCCAGCAGGGGGGACCCCAGCACAGATACGCAGTATTTT. This translates into CASRGDPSTDTQYF.

The sample holds one count of this clone. V is TRBV2 and J is TRBJ2-7; the match to TRBD1 covers 7 bases. V lost 6 bases and J lost 5; bases outside the gene matches: 4. Looked up from germline, CDR1 is SNHLY and CDR2 is FYNNEI. This CDR3 contains 12 residues. CDR3 sequence (DNA): TGTGCCAGCAGGATAACAGGGGACGAGCAGTACTTC. Translation gives CASRITGDEQYF.

V and J are TRBV5-1 and TRBJ2-7; TRBD1 might be the D (5 bases). V was shortened by 0 bases and J by 2 bases, with 12 bases between the two germline ends. The germline V gene encodes CDR1 SGHRS and CDR2 YFSETQ. The CDR3 consists of 15 residues. CDR3 residues: CASSLARGEPYEQYF. CDR3 in DNA: TGCGCCAGCAGCTTGGCAAGGGGCGAACCCTACGAGCAGTACTTC.

This chain uses TRBV20-1 with TRBJ1-1; no firm D call. The CDR3 has 11 amino acids. V was pared by 3 bases and J by 8 bases, with 10 bases between. Germline CDR1 is DFQATT and CDR2 is SNEGSKA (reference sequence). DNA of the CDR3: TGCAGTGCTAGGTTTCAGATCGAAGCTTTCTTT. Amino acids: CSARFQIEAFF.

This clone was detected once. The V call is TRBV7-3, the J call TRBJ2-5, with a tentative D call TRBD2 (5 bases). The CDR3 covers 13 residues. The V gene lost 4 bases and the J gene lost 5 bases, with 11 bases spanning the gap. Germline CDR1 SGHTA, CDR2 FQGTGA. Here the CDR3 DNA reads TGTGCCAGCAGCTCGTCCGGCGGGGAGACCCAGTACTTC. Amino acids: CASSSSGGETQYF.

The V call is TRBV4-3, the J call TRBJ2-7, with TRBD1 matching 10 bases. The CDR3 runs 18 residues. Germline CDR1 reads LGHNA; CDR2 reads YSLEER. With V trimmed by 2 bases and J by 3 bases, 13 bases remained unmatched. The CDR3 spells CASSQRHYTGTGDYEQYF. In DNA, the CDR3 is TGCGCCAGCAGCCAACGTCATTATACCGGGACAGGGGACTACGAGCAGTACTTC.

This chain connects TRBV29-1 to TRBJ1-2, with a possible D match to TRBD1 (5 bases). Germline lookup yields CDR1 SQVTM and CDR2 ANQGSEA. V was shortened by 0 bases and J by 3 bases, with 8 bases between the two germline ends. The CDR3 is 13 residues long. CDR3 sequence reads: CSVEEGAYYGYTF. CDR3 in DNA: TGCAGCGTTGAAGAAGGGGCGTACTATGGCTACACCTTC.

This clone appeared once. This sequence joins TRBV4-3 and TRBJ2-7; 7 bases are shared with TRBD2. Germline CDR1 LGHNA, CDR2 YSLEER. V gave up 0 bases and J gave up 3 bases; unmatched junction bases: 8. The CDR3 is 16 amino acids. The CDR3 DNA follows: TGCGCCAGCAGCCAAGATCATCTGGGGGGGATCTACGAGCAGTACTTC. Translating it yields CASSQDHLGGIYEQYF.

As to this clone: A junction boundary mismatches the germline segment, possibly from a read error. The chain carries TRBV5-1 and TRBJ2-7, with 7 bases identical to TRBD2. The CDR3 is 13 amino acids. From germline, CDR1 is SGHRS and CDR2 YFSETQ. CDR3 loop: CASSWTSSYEQCF. The CDR3 DNA reads as TGCGCCAGCAGCTGGACTAGTTCCTACGAGCAGTGCTTC.

The genes are TRBV27 and TRBJ2-3, with D maybe TRBD2 (6 bases). CDR3 size: 15 residues. CDR1 is MNHEY, CDR2 SMNVEV, per germline (reference sequence). The germline V and J ends were trimmed by 2 bases and 2 bases, with 11 bases remaining between them. This CDR3 is CASSLSGEDTDTQYF. In DNA form, the CDR3 reads TGTGCCAGCAGTTTAAGTGGGGAGGACACAGATACGCAGTATTTT.